This passage covers 24 T cell receptor beta chains from one sample sequenced in a study of radiation and T cells in renal cell carcinoma. As for time point: blood 4 weeks post-SBRT, at nephrectomy. As to treatment: 15 Gy SBRT to primary tumor, nephrectomy 4 weeks later. Assay used: immunoSEQ multiplex PCR; TCRdb lists only in-frame clones, some missing. The table shows about 77,000 clones, with over 65% occurring only once. Specimen: blood, collected from a patient whose treatment included radiotherapy and nephrectomy. These receptors originate from a woman in her fifties or sixties with renal cell carcinoma.

This sequence joins TRBV30 and TRBJ1-2, with 8 positions matching TRBD1. Trimming cost V 6 bases and J 5 bases; bases outside gene matches: 8. The CDR3 totals 13 residues. Germline values: CDR1 GTSNPN, CDR2 SVGIG (reference sequence). CDR3 in amino acids: CACQEGQAYGYTF. The CDR3 DNA reads TGTGCCTGCCAAGAGGGACAGGCTTATGGCTACACCTTC.

The rearrangement links TRBV6-5 to TRBJ2-7; 7 nucleotides agree with TRBD2. Germline assignment: CDR1 MNHEY and CDR2 SVGAGI. This CDR3 region has 14 residues. V shed 4 bases, J shed 0 bases, and the junction held 3 bases outside the gene matches. In DNA form, the CDR3 reads TGTGCCAGCAGTTCCGGCGGGAGCTCCTACGAGCAGTACTTC. Amino acid sequence: CASSSGGSSYEQYF.

The rearrangement uses TRBV29-1 and TRBJ2-1; the D is unclear. The CDR3 extends over 12 amino acids. Germline V gene lookup returns CDR1 SQVTM and CDR2 ANQGSEA. The V and J ends lost 6 bases and 6 bases respectively, with 12 bases between them. The CDR3 nucleotides read TGCAGCGTCCCCACCCTGAGCAATGAGCAGTTCTTC. Protein sequence: CSVPTLSNEQFF.

This clone was seen a few times. The rearrangement uses TRBV6-5 and TRBJ1-1; maybe TRBD1 (6 bases). Trimming removed 5 bases at V and 3 bases at J, with 7 bases between. This CDR3 comprises 12 residues. Germline CDR1 is MNHEY and CDR2 is SVGAGI. CDR3 DNA sequence: TGTGCCAGCAGTACAGGGTACACTGAAGCTTTCTTT. Amino acids: CASSTGYTEAFF.

The table lists this clone with a few counts. This sequence joins TRBV7-9 and TRBJ2-1; 11 bases agree with TRBD1. Trimming removed 3 bases from V and 2 bases from J; junction bases left unmatched: 0. Germline CDR1 SEHNR, CDR2 FQNEAQ (reference sequence). The CDR3 has 15 amino acids. The CDR3 DNA reads as TGTGCCAGCAGCTTGGGACAGGGGGCCTACAATGAGCAGTTCTTC. Encoded protein: CASSLGQGAYNEQFF.

This rearrangement joins TRBV7-2 to TRBJ1-2; weak D call: TRBD1 (6 bases). In germline, CDR1 is SGHTA, CDR2 FQGNSA. This CDR3 comprises 17 residues. The V end lost 1 base, the J end lost 7 bases, and 22 bases lay between the germline ends. The DNA for the CDR3 is TGTGCCAGCAGCTTAGAAGCTCCGGGGGCCTATGGCTCTGGCTACACCTTC. The encoded protein is CASSLEAPGAYGSGYTF.

The rearrangement links TRBV6-5 to TRBJ1-3; D not certain. CDR1 and CDR2 from the germline V gene are MNHEY and SVGAGI. With 2 bases removed from V and 4 bases from J, the gap between germline ends came to 12 bases. CDR3 length: 15 amino acids. This CDR3 reads CASSYDATAGNTIYF. The DNA of the CDR3 is TGTGCCAGCAGTTACGACGCGACCGCAGGAAACACCATATATTTT.

CDR3 DNA sequence: TGTGCCAGCAGCACAGAAGGGGTCACTGAAGCTTTCTTT. This codes for CASSTEGVTEAFF. V usage is TRBV6-4 and J usage is TRBJ1-1, with D possibly being TRBD1 (5 bases). Germline-derived CDR1 and CDR2 are MRHNA and SNTAGT. This CDR3 comprises 13 residues. V lost 6 bases, J lost 4 bases, and 12 bases lay in between.

The chain joins TRBV6-6 to TRBJ1-3; D is perhaps TRBD1 (5 bases). The CDR3 has 15 amino acids. CDR1 is MNHNY and CDR2 is SVGAGI in the germline V gene (reference sequence). V lost 4 bases, J lost 0 bases, and 10 bases lay in between. For the CDR3, the DNA is TGTGCCAGCAGTTCCAGGGAAGTCTCTGGAAACACCATATATTTT. Its translation: CASSSREVSGNTIYF.

The chain has TRBV11-2 and TRBJ2-7; D not certain. CDR3 length: 15 amino acids. The germline V gene encodes CDR1 SGHAT and CDR2 FQNNGV. Trimming stripped 1 base from V and 1 base from J, with 11 bases between. In nucleotides, the CDR3 is TGTGCCAGCAGCTTAGCCAGTCCAACATCCTACGAGCAGTACTTC. Protein sequence: CASSLASPTSYEQYF.

This chain connects TRBV2 to TRBJ1-2; 10 bases agree with TRBD1. The CDR3 extends over 18 amino acids. Trimming removed 2 bases from V and 4 bases from J; junction bases left unmatched: 13. Per the germline V gene, CDR1 is SNHLY and CDR2 is FYNNEI. DNA for the CDR3: TGTGCCAGCAGTGAAACCTACCGGGCCGGACAGGGGGGCTATGGCTACACCTTC. Encoded protein: CASSETYRAGQGGYGYTF.

V gene TRBV4-3 combines with J gene TRBJ1-2; D is unresolved. Germline V gene lookup returns CDR1 LGHNA and CDR2 YSLEER. Trimming left V 1 base short and J 6 bases short, with 12 bases between. There are 14 residues in the CDR3. The CDR3 DNA reads TGCGCCAGCAGCCAAGTAAGGCAGAGAGATGGCTACACCTTC. Its protein is CASSQVRQRDGYTF.

J is TRBJ1-2 and V is TRBV5-1, with 8 bases aligning to TRBD1. J gave up 2 bases and V 4 bases, and 4 bases lay outside the gene matches. The CDR3 sequence is 14 residues long. From germline, CDR1 is SGHRS and CDR2 YFSETQ. The chain's CDR3 is CASSPGQENYGYTF. DNA of the CDR3: TGCGCCAGCAGCCCGGGACAGGAAAACTATGGCTACACCTTC. The full variable domain, with the rest looked up from reference TRBV5-1 and TRBJ1-2, is KAGVTQTPRYLIKTRGQQVTLSCSPISGHRSVSWYQQTPGQGLQFLFEYFSETQRNKGNFPGRFSGRQFSNSRSEMNVSTLELGDSALYLCASSPGQENYGYTFGSGTRLTVV.

The J gene is TRBJ2-3, the V gene TRBV6-1; TRBD1 might be the D (6 bases). V was shortened by 6 bases and J by 5 bases, with 9 bases between the two germline ends. The germline V gene encodes CDR1 MNHNS and CDR2 SASEGT. This CDR3 region has 12 residues. Here the CDR3 reads CASRTGLDTQYF. CDR3 bases: TGTGCCAGCAGAACAGGGTTAGATACGCAGTATTTT.

As DNA, the CDR3 is TGTGCCAGCACCGAGTGGGGCGAGCCCCAGCATTTT. Translating gives CASTEWGEPQHF. The V and J genes are TRBV6-6 and TRBJ1-5, with D perhaps matching TRBD1 (5 bases). V was pared by 7 bases and J by 8 bases, with 12 bases between. CDR1 and CDR2 from the germline V gene are MNHNY and SVGAGI (reference sequence). The CDR3 runs 12 residues.

The chain couples TRBV18 to TRBJ1-2; D call uncertain. Deletions cut 1 base from V and 7 bases from J, with 16 bases between. The CDR3 consists of 15 residues. Germline V gives CDR1 KGHSH, CDR2 LQKENI. For the CDR3, the DNA is TGTGCCAGCTCACCACGCGGGTGGGAGGAAGTTGGCTACACCTTC. The encoded protein is CASSPRGWEEVGYTF.

The chain couples TRBV28 to TRBJ2-7; D is undetermined. Trimming took 6 bases from V and 3 from J, leaving 6 bases between them. Germline CDR1 reads MDHEN; CDR2 reads SYDVKM. The CDR3 covers 11 residues. CDR3 residues: CASSQIYEQYF. For the CDR3, the DNA is TGTGCCAGCAGCCAAATCTACGAGCAGTACTTC.

V and J are TRBV7-2 and TRBJ1-1; D is possibly TRBD1 (5 bases). The CDR3 runs to 14 residues. Germline V gene lookup returns CDR1 SGHTA and CDR2 FQGNSA. V lost 4 bases and J lost 4, with 13 bases in between. The CDR3 DNA reads as TGTGCCAGCAGCTCTCATCCGGGGACCACTGAAGCTTTCTTT. Translation gives CASSSHPGTTEAFF.

This clone was detected only once. The V gene is TRBV6-5, the J gene TRBJ1-4, with 8 bases fitting TRBD1. The CDR3 is made up of 14 amino acids. In germline, CDR1 is MNHEY, CDR2 SVGAGI. V was clipped by 7 bases and J by 8 bases; unmatched bases: 9. The CDR3 sequence: CASTLRQGREKLFF. The CDR3 DNA reads TGTGCCAGCACCCTAAGACAGGGGAGGGAAAAACTGTTTTTT.

The rearrangement links TRBV11-2 to TRBJ2-7, with TRBD2 matching 13 bases. The CDR3 covers 15 residues. V lost 4 bases to trimming and J lost 4 bases; unmatched junction nucleotides: 4. Germline V gives CDR1 SGHAT, CDR2 FQNNGV. CDR3 loop: CASSSLTSGRYEQYF. The CDR3 region has the DNA TGTGCCAGCAGCTCCCTGACTAGCGGGAGGTACGAGCAGTACTTC.

This clone occurred once. The chain uses TRBV11-2 and TRBJ1-4; a possible D gene is TRBD1 (6 bases). V lost 3 bases and J lost 3, with 14 bases in between. CDR3 size: 16 residues. Looked up from germline, CDR1 is SGHAT and CDR2 is FQNNGV. CDR3 coding DNA: TGTGCCAGCAGCTTCTGGGGGCCTGGGGCTAATGAAAAACTGTTTTTT. This gives the protein CASSFWGPGANEKLFF.

The chain carries TRBV4-1 and TRBJ2-7; D possibly matches TRBD1 or TRBD2 (5 bases each). This CDR3 spans 13 amino acids. Germline lookup yields CDR1 MGHRA and CDR2 YSYEKL. V lost 3 bases, J lost 3 bases, and 9 bases lay in between. The CDR3 sequence is CASSQAGSYEQYF. CDR3 coding DNA: TGCGCCAGCAGCCAGGCAGGGAGCTACGAGCAGTACTTC.

The chain couples TRBV7-2 to TRBJ2-3, with 12 bases identical to TRBD2. Germline lookup yields CDR1 SGHTA and CDR2 FQGNSA. This CDR3 spans 17 amino acids. The trim removed 4 bases at V and 0 bases at J, leaving 5 bases unmatched. The CDR3: CASSSGLAGSSTDTQYF. The CDR3 nucleotides are TGTGCCAGCAGCTCCGGACTAGCGGGATCTAGCACAGATACGCAGTATTTT.

This clone qualifies as medium-sized. The CDR3 DNA sequence: TGTGCCAGCAGCCTTGGCCAGGAGCAGTACTTC. It is translated as CASSLGQEQYF. V gene TRBV27 combines with J gene TRBJ2-7; D ambiguous. Looked up from germline, CDR1 is MNHEY and CDR2 is SMNVEV (reference sequence). This CDR3 spans 11 amino acids. Trimming took 6 bases from V and 7 from J, leaving 10 bases between them.